Below, one T cell receptor beta chain is given with its context. Its specificity is unknown. V lost 3 bases, J lost 9 bases, and 12 bases lay in between. CDR3 length: 12 amino acids. CDR1 and CDR2 from the germline V gene are ENHRY and SYGVKD. This specimen comes from a study of CD8 T cells in ankylosing spondylitis. By quantitative 5'-RACE with molecular barcodes, the TCR beta libraries were made. TCRdb passed the 5' RACE reads through MiXCR, listing each CDR3 protein once. The data contain some 400,000 distinct CDR3 sequences, about a fifth of them singletons. Whole-study findings and limits: Researchers reportedly found disease-linked clones significantly enriched in matched ankylosing spondylitis synovial fluid. Seven to nine highly homologous variants formed a TCR beta motif that appeared characteristic of ankylosing spondylitis blood.

The source is a male donor with ankylosing spondylitis. The V gene is TRBV10-3, the J gene TRBJ2-7; D gene uncertain. The sample comprised blood, either unsorted or a sorted T cell fraction (not recorded which). The CDR3 protein is CAISDASTRQYF. For the CDR3, the DNA is TGTGCCATCAGTGATGCGTCTACGAGGCAGTACTTC.